This record covers a single T cell receptor (beta chain). Its antigen is as yet unknown. Trimming cost V 1 base and J 2 bases, with 12 bases left between them. The V gene's germline CDR1 is SGHNT and CDR2 YYREEE (reference sequence). CDR3 length equals 15 residues. The data are from a study of T-cell memory formation after mild COVID-19. About the study: For the most part, TCR clusters were specific to one donor.

General observations from the study: The appearance of some responding clones in pre-infection memory suggested that cross-reactive memory joined.

From 5'RACE with constant-segment primers came TCR alpha and TCR beta cDNA libraries that carried sample barcodes and UMIs. TCRdb redid the calling of the 5' RACE reads with MiXCR, one entry per CDR3 protein. The table records nearly 250,000 distinct CDR3 sequences, 15% of them present only once. V and J are TRBV5-4 and TRBJ2-5; D remains unclear. The TCR sequence derives from an adult woman who had mild COVID-19 (a few samples of this study predate the infection). Cell type and time point are not known. Sample: PBMCs or a T cell subset sorted from them (not recorded which). CDR3 protein: CASSLNLWAQETQYF. CDR3 nucleotides: TGTGCCAGCAGCTTGAATTTGTGGGCTCAAGAGACCCAGTACTTC.